One and the same sample provided the 23 T cell receptor beta chains below, sequenced in a study of shared clonotypes between healthy human individuals. Using immunoSEQ multiplex PCR, the repertoire was profiled, and TCRdb retains in-frame clones only, with some absent. The data contain about 680,000 clones, roughly 70% of them singletons. The sequenced sample consisted of memory CD4+ T cells sorted from blood. Subset noted: CD45RA-negative fraction. These receptor sequences come from a woman in her twenties or thirties in good health.

The chain uses TRBV2 and TRBJ2-1, with 8 positions matching TRBD2. The germline V gene encodes CDR1 SNHLY and CDR2 FYNNEI. This CDR3 is 14 amino acids long. Germline trimming cut 4 bases from V and 4 bases from J; bases unmatched to any gene: 3. CDR3 sequence: CASSATSGYNEQFF. The DNA for the CDR3 is TGTGCCAGCAGTGCAACTAGCGGATACAATGAGCAGTTCTTC.

As regards this clone: Other DNA sequences from this sample encode an identical CDR3 as well. The chain employs TRBV5-1 and TRBJ2-3; 7 bases match TRBD1. The trim removed 4 bases at V and 0 bases at J, leaving 2 bases unmatched. CDR3 length: 14 residues. The germline V gene encodes CDR1 SGHRS and CDR2 YFSETQ. In nucleotides, the CDR3 is TGCGCCAGCAGCCACAGGGGAAGCACAGATACGCAGTATTTT. Residues: CASSHRGSTDTQYF.

The chain couples TRBV19 to TRBJ1-5, with TRBD1 identical over 8 bases. This CDR3 is built from 14 residues. The ends lost 4 bases at V and 9 bases at J; junction bases unmatched: 8. Germline V CDR1 and CDR2: LNHDA, SQIVND (reference sequence). The CDR3 here is CASSTRQGRTPQHF. The CDR3 DNA follows: TGTGCCAGTAGTACCCGACAGGGGCGTACGCCCCAGCATTTT.

About this clone itself: Other DNA sequences within the sample encode an identical CDR3. The chain is built from TRBV28 and TRBJ1-3, with D hard to call. This CDR3 is built from 14 residues. V lost 5 bases and J lost 0, with 8 bases in between. Germline V lookup: CDR1 MDHEN, CDR2 SYDVKM. The DNA for the CDR3 is TGTGCCAGCAGTCCACAGAGCTCTGGAAACACCATATATTTT. Protein: CASSPQSSGNTIYF.

The chain couples TRBV14 to TRBJ2-7; 7 nucleotides match TRBD2. The CDR3 length is 14 residues. The V segment lost 4 bases and the J segment 6 bases; nucleotides outside the gene matches: 9. Germline CDR1 SGHDN, CDR2 FVKESK. The CDR3 coding sequence is TGTGCCAGCAGCCCCTCGGGGGGATCGAGCGAGCAGTACTTC. It specifies CASSPSGGSSEQYF. The entire variable domain, with the rest obtained from reference TRBV14 and TRBJ2-7, is as follows: EAGVTQFPSHSVIEKGQTVTLRCDPISGHDNLYWYRRVMGKEIKFLLHFVKESKQDESGMPNNRFLAERTGGTYSTLKVQPAELEDSGVYFCASSPSGGSSEQYFGPGTRLTVT.

The chain links TRBV2 to TRBJ2-7; 9 bases match TRBD2. The V gene's germline CDR1 is SNHLY and CDR2 FYNNEI. V shed 9 bases and J 2 bases; nucleotides not matched to a gene: 8. The CDR3 totals 14 residues. CDR3 nucleotide sequence: TGTGCCAGATCTGCGCCTAGCGGGACCTACGAGCAGTACTTC. Protein sequence: CARSAPSGTYEQYF.

As concerns this clone: At the DNA level, this CDR3 is encoded by other sequences in the same sample as well. The chain has TRBV18 and TRBJ2-2, with 7 bases aligning to TRBD1. The length of the CDR3 is 16 residues. V lost 1 base, J lost 1 base, and 3 bases stayed unmatched. Looked up from germline, CDR1 is KGHSH and CDR2 is LQKENI. The CDR3, as DNA: TGTGCCAGCTCACCACGGCAGGGGGTGAACACCGGGGAGCTGTTTTTT. It yields the protein CASSPRQGVNTGELFF.

Only one count was recorded for this clone. The chain employs TRBV28 and TRBJ1-5; D gene ambiguous. Trimming removed 1 base at V and 4 bases at J, with 8 bases between. The CDR3 is 14 residues long. The germline V gene has CDR1 MDHEN and CDR2 SYDVKM. DNA for the CDR3: TGTGCCAGCAGTTTATATGGGTGGAATCAGCCCCAGCATTTT. Translated: CASSLYGWNQPQHF.

About this clone: The same CDR3 also results from other DNA sequences found in this sample. The chain links TRBV20-1 to TRBJ2-7; D gene ambiguous. CDR1 is DFQATT, CDR2 SNEGSKA, per germline (reference sequence). Trimming left V 6 bases short and J 1 base short, with 7 bases between. CDR3 length: 11 amino acids. CDR3 amino acids: CSATESYEQYF. The CDR3, as DNA: TGCAGTGCCACAGAGTCCTACGAGCAGTACTTC.

The rearrangement uses TRBV7-9 and TRBJ2-1; TRBD2 aligns across 12 bases. V lost 0 bases to trimming and J lost 10 bases; unmatched junction nucleotides: 7. Germline V gives CDR1 SEHNR, CDR2 FQNEAQ (reference sequence). CDR3 size: 16 residues. In DNA, the CDR3 is TGTGCCAGCAGCTTAGCGTTCAGACTAGCGGGAGACGAGCAGTTCTTC. It yields the protein CASSLAFRLAGDEQFF. The whole variable domain, filled in from reference TRBV7-9 and TRBJ2-1, reads DTGVSQNPRHKITKRGQNVTFRCDPISEHNRLYWYRQTLGQGPEFLTYFQNEAQLEKSRLLSDRFSAERPKGSFSTLEIQRTEQGDSAMYLCASSLAFRLAGDEQFFGPGTRLTVL.

The rearrangement uses TRBV7-2 and TRBJ1-2; 7 nucleotides align to TRBD1. V shed 8 bases, J shed 7 bases, and the junction held 13 bases outside the gene matches. Germline V lookup: CDR1 SGHTA, CDR2 FQGNSA. CDR3 length: 14 amino acids. CDR3 nucleotides: TGTGCCAGCCGAGGGGGCCTATCCCTCTCTGGCTACACCTTC. Its protein product is CASRGGLSLSGYTF.

A remark on this clone: Other DNA sequences from this sample encode an identical CDR3 as well. The J gene is TRBJ2-5, the V gene TRBV9, with D unresolved. Trimming took off 0 bases at V and 5 bases at J, with 8 bases between the two ends. Germline loops: CDR1 SGDLS, CDR2 YYNGEE. This CDR3 is 13 amino acids long. The CDR3 bases are TGTGCCAGCAGCGTAGATCTGGGCGAGACCCAGTACTTC. Residues: CASSVDLGETQYF.

The J gene is TRBJ2-7, the V gene TRBV28; TRBD2 aligns across 9 bases. The CDR3 loop spans 13 amino acids. Germline trimming cut 11 bases from V and 3 bases from J; bases unmatched to any gene: 8. CDR1 and CDR2 from the germline V gene are MDHEN and SYDVKM. CDR3: CAAGAGGIYEQYF. In DNA, the CDR3 is TGTGCCGCAGGAGCGGGAGGTATCTACGAGCAGTACTTC.

In this sample, this clone turned up a few times. This chain connects TRBV7-9 to TRBJ2-3; D gene uncertain. V was trimmed by 4 bases and J by 2 bases, leaving 4 bases between them. The V gene's germline CDR1 is SEHNR and CDR2 FQNEAQ (reference sequence). This CDR3 comprises 12 residues. CDR3 sequence (DNA): TGTGCCAGCAGCTCCCTCACAGATACGCAGTATTTT. The encoded protein is CASSSLTDTQYF.

To note about this clone: Other DNA variants within this sample encode the same CDR3. The chain joins TRBV5-1 to TRBJ2-3; no firm D call. Trimming pared 0 bases from V and 0 bases from J, leaving 11 bases between. Germline V CDR1 and CDR2: SGHRS, YFSETQ. This CDR3 spans 16 amino acids. In DNA, the CDR3 is TGCGCCAGCAGCTTGGGGACGGGTTCCAGCACAGATACGCAGTATTTT. Encoded protein: CASSLGTGSSTDTQYF.

This chain joins TRBV5-1 and TRBJ2-6; 7 bases map to TRBD1. The CDR3 contains 15 residues. J gave up 1 base and V 3 bases, and 1 base lay outside the gene matches. CDR1 is SGHRS and CDR2 is YFSETQ in the germline V gene. The DNA of the CDR3 is TGCGCCAGCAGCTCACAGGGGTCTGGGGCCAACGTCCTGACTTTC. Translation: CASSSQGSGANVLTF.

J is TRBJ2-7 and V is TRBV19, with D possibly TRBD1 on 5 matching bases. CDR3 length equals 12 residues. Germline CDR1 reads LNHDA; CDR2 reads SQIVND (reference sequence). The V end lost 10 bases, the J end lost 6 bases, and 16 bases lay between the germline ends. CDR3 sequence: CATQGELSEQYF. The DNA of the CDR3 is TGTGCCACCCAGGGTGAACTCTCCGAGCAGTACTTC.

J is TRBJ2-7 and V is TRBV5-4; the D is unclear. This CDR3 comprises 13 residues. In germline, CDR1 is SGHNT, CDR2 YYREEE (reference sequence). V shed 5 bases and J shed 2 bases, with 11 bases lying between them. The CDR3 protein is CASSPDNTYEQYF. The CDR3 DNA reads TGTGCCAGCAGTCCCGACAATACCTACGAGCAGTACTTC.

V and J are TRBV29-1 and TRBJ2-3, with 11 positions matching TRBD2. Germline trimming cut 4 bases from V and 2 bases from J; bases unmatched to any gene: 5. In germline, CDR1 is SQVTM, CDR2 ANQGSEA. The length of the CDR3 is 15 residues. DNA of the CDR3: TGCAGCGTTGCGGGACTAGCGGTCCCCACAGATACGCAGTATTTT. Translated: CSVAGLAVPTDTQYF.

The V gene is TRBV14, the J gene TRBJ2-7, with TRBD1 identical over 12 bases. The CDR3 covers 17 residues. Germline values: CDR1 SGHDN, CDR2 FVKESK. Trimming took 4 bases from V and 4 from J; bases not matched to a gene: 11. In DNA, the CDR3 is TGTGCCAGCAGCCCCGAGGCCGGGACAGGGGGCGAGTACGAGCAGTACTTC. Translated: CASSPEAGTGGEYEQYF.

This clone showed up just a few times. This rearrangement joins TRBV25-1 to TRBJ1-2; D is unclear. This CDR3 has 14 amino acids. From germline, CDR1 is MGHDK and CDR2 SYGVNS. V lost 6 bases to trimming and J lost 2 bases, with 13 bases between them. The CDR3 reads CASSVTLENYGYTF. The CDR3 DNA follows: TGTGCCAGCAGCGTTACTCTCGAGAACTATGGCTACACCTTC.

The genes are TRBV15 and TRBJ2-7; 7 nucleotides match TRBD1. The germline V gene encodes CDR1 LNHNV and CDR2 YYDKDF (reference sequence). The CDR3 extends over 14 amino acids. With 8 bases clipped from V and 5 bases from J, the junction kept 12 bases outside the gene matches. The CDR3 is CATAPGDRVHEQYF. Written as DNA, the CDR3 is TGTGCCACCGCACCCGGAGACAGGGTCCACGAGCAGTACTTC.

The chain has TRBV5-4 and TRBJ1-2, with 9 positions matching TRBD1. Trimming cost V 5 bases and J 3 bases; bases outside gene matches: 8. The germline V gene encodes CDR1 SGHNT and CDR2 YYREEE (reference sequence). The CDR3 contains 15 residues. CDR3 amino acids: CASSFRDRDYYGYTF. Here the CDR3 DNA reads TGTGCCAGCAGTTTCCGGGACAGGGACTACTATGGCTACACCTTC.